The 28 T cell receptor beta chains below come from one sample, sequenced in a study of control samples from healthy donors and cancer patients. The assay was immunoSEQ multiplex PCR, and TCRdb's table has in-frame clones only and misses some. Counted here are some 140,000 clones, about 88% occurring once; the ten biggest clones make up around 8.2%. Sequencing was performed on blood. These receptors came from a woman under 40 in good health.

The V call is TRBV10-1, the J call TRBJ2-3; 13 bases line up with TRBD2. The length of the CDR3 is 15 residues. CDR1 is WNHNN, CDR2 SYGVQD, per germline (reference sequence). With 6 bases clipped from V and 4 bases from J, the junction kept 4 bases outside the gene matches. The CDR3 is CASSRTSGSPDTQYF. CDR3 DNA: TGCGCCAGCAGCCGGACTAGCGGGAGTCCAGATACGCAGTATTTT.

The chain recombines TRBV6-4 with TRBJ2-1; TRBD2 aligns across 8 bases. V shed 6 bases, J shed 5 bases, and the junction held 6 bases outside the gene matches. The CDR3 is made up of 14 amino acids. Germline assignment: CDR1 MRHNA and CDR2 SNTAGT. Written as DNA, the CDR3 is TGTGCCAGCAGCCCGGGACTAGTCGACAATGAGCAGTTCTTC. Translating gives CASSPGLVDNEQFF.

The chain employs TRBV13 and TRBJ2-3; no reliable D call. This CDR3 is built from 14 residues. The V and J ends lost 5 bases and 2 bases respectively, with 11 bases between them. Per the germline V gene, CDR1 is PRHDT and CDR2 is FYEKMQ (reference sequence). The CDR3 sequence: CASSLRWDTDTQYF. The CDR3 bases are TGTGCCAGCAGCCTTAGGTGGGACACAGATACGCAGTATTTT.

The J gene is TRBJ2-1, the V gene TRBV10-3, with D perhaps matching TRBD1 (5 bases). The CDR3 runs to 11 residues. Trimming removed 10 bases at V and 8 bases at J, with 12 bases between. The germline V gene encodes CDR1 ENHRY and CDR2 SYGVKD. In DNA form, the CDR3 reads TGTGCCACCAGGGTAGAGGATGAGCAGTTCTTC. It codes for CATRVEDEQFF.

The CDR3 nucleotides read TGCAGCGTTCTTAGGGGAGGCACTGAAGCTTTCTTT. It yields the protein CSVLRGGTEAFF. The chain uses TRBV29-1 and TRBJ1-1, with a possible D match to TRBD1 (5 bases). CDR3 length equals 12 residues. Between the trimmed V and J ends, which lost 5 bases and 4 bases, there was a span of 11 bases. The germline CDR1 and CDR2 sequences are SQVTM and ANQGSEA.

The genes are TRBV30 and TRBJ1-2; 7 bases are a match to TRBD1. Germline CDR1 is GTSNPN and CDR2 is SVGIG (reference sequence). The ends lost 1 base at V and 4 bases at J; junction bases unmatched: 3. The CDR3 consists of 13 residues. The CDR3 sequence: CAWSDRGLYGYTF. CDR3 in DNA: TGTGCCTGGAGTGACAGGGGCCTCTATGGCTACACCTTC.

The chain recombines TRBV6-5 with TRBJ1-5; D unclear. The CDR3 is 16 amino acids. Germline values: CDR1 MNHEY, CDR2 SVGAGI. Trimming removed 0 bases at V and 2 bases at J, with 11 bases between. The CDR3 nucleotides are TGTGCCAGCAGTTACTCGAGGGTAGGAGGCAATCAGCCCCAGCATTTT. Protein: CASSYSRVGGNQPQHF.

This CDR3 is CATSRDIRVEFF. The CDR3 nucleotides read TGTGCCACCAGCAGAGATATCCGTGTCGAGTTCTTC. This rearrangement joins TRBV15 to TRBJ2-1; no clear D. V lost 0 bases and J 14 bases, leaving 11 bases between the germline ends. Looked up from germline, CDR1 is LNHNV and CDR2 is YYDKDF (reference sequence). The CDR3 is 12 amino acids.

V usage is TRBV11-2 and J usage is TRBJ2-5, with D unresolved. V was cut by 1 base and J by 3 bases, with 12 bases left in between. CDR3 length: 15 amino acids. Germline assignment: CDR1 SGHAT and CDR2 FQNNGV. CDR3 in amino acids: CASSLASQTEETQYF. The CDR3 coding sequence is TGTGCCAGCAGCTTAGCAAGTCAGACCGAAGAGACCCAGTACTTC.

The chain uses TRBV19 and TRBJ2-1; D possibly uses TRBD1 or TRBD2 (6 bases each). V shed 6 bases and J shed 0 bases, with 21 bases lying between them. In germline, CDR1 is LNHDA, CDR2 SQIVND (reference sequence). The CDR3 length is 18 residues. This chain's CDR3 is CASRRGDTDSSSYNEQFF. Here the CDR3 DNA reads TGTGCCAGTAGGAGGGGGGACACCGACTCAAGCTCCTACAATGAGCAGTTCTTC.

This clone was seen once. The sample holds other DNA sequences that translate to the same CDR3. The rearrangement links TRBV9 to TRBJ2-7; 11 nucleotides align to TRBD1. The CDR3 loop spans 14 amino acids. Trimming took 3 bases from V and 4 from J; bases not matched to a gene: 3. The V gene's germline CDR1 is SGDLS and CDR2 YYNGEE. CDR3 sequence reads: CASSAGTGGYEQYF. CDR3 nucleotides: TGTGCCAGCAGCGCCGGGACAGGGGGGTACGAGCAGTACTTC. The full variable domain, in which reference TRBV9 and TRBJ2-7 provide the parts outside the CDR3, is DSGVTQTPKHLITATGQRVTLRCSPRSGDLSVYWYQQSLDQGLQFLIQYYNGEERAKGNILERFSAQQFPDLHSELNLSSLELGDSALYFCASSAGTGGYEQYFGPGTRLTVT.

This clone was detected only once. This rearrangement joins TRBV7-2 to TRBJ1-6; D possibly corresponds to TRBD1 (6 bases). CDR3 length equals 14 residues. V lost 3 bases and J 7 bases, leaving 10 bases between the germline ends. Germline values: CDR1 SGHTA, CDR2 FQGNSA. Written as DNA, the CDR3 is TGTGCCAGCAGCTTTCTGGGGACAAATTCACCCCTCCACTTT. It translates to CASSFLGTNSPLHF.

Turning to this clone: The same CDR3 is also encoded by other DNA sequences in this sample. The V call is TRBV2, the J call TRBJ2-3; 9 bases match TRBD1. The germline V gene has CDR1 SNHLY and CDR2 FYNNEI. The junction had 4 bases not matched to a gene; V was cut back by 5 bases and J by 1 base. The CDR3 runs 15 residues. The CDR3 here is CASSTRTGGTDTQYF. As DNA, the CDR3 is TGTGCCAGCAGTACACGGACAGGGGGCACAGATACGCAGTATTTT.

The chain is built from TRBV1 and TRBJ1-4; the DNA was not compared with TRBD1, the D call given in the table. TRBV1 is a pseudogene segment. The CDR3 runs to 16 residues. The CDR3 region has the DNA TGCACCAGCAGCCAAGACCCGGGACAGGGGAATGAAAAACTGTTTTTT. It translates to CTSSQDPGQGNEKLFF.

The chain recombines TRBV29-1 with TRBJ1-1; tentatively, D is TRBD1 (6 bases). This CDR3 has 13 amino acids. V lost 5 bases and J lost 4, with 14 bases in between. CDR1 SQVTM and CDR2 ANQGSEA come from the germline V gene. The CDR3 nucleotides are TGCAGCGTTCCAGGGGTGGGAAGCACTGAAGCTTTCTTT. Amino acid sequence: CSVPGVGSTEAFF.

This clone was seen only once. The chain is built from TRBV9 and TRBJ2-7; D might be TRBD1 (5 bases). V dropped 0 bases and J dropped 2 bases, with 15 bases sitting between them. Germline loops: CDR1 SGDLS, CDR2 YYNGEE. The CDR3 has 16 amino acids. The CDR3 is CASSVAGTGATYEQYF. The CDR3 DNA follows: TGTGCCAGCAGCGTAGCGGGCACAGGAGCTACCTACGAGCAGTACTTC.

The chain uses TRBV9 and TRBJ1-2; possible D gene TRBD1, 5 bases. The CDR3 extends over 14 amino acids. Germline lookup yields CDR1 SGDLS and CDR2 YYNGEE. V was pared by 4 bases and J by 8 bases, with 18 bases between. The CDR3 here is CASSPLRTGGGYTF. The CDR3 coding sequence is TGTGCCAGCAGCCCGTTGAGGACCGGGGGGGGCTACACCTTC.

The CDR3, as DNA: TGTGCCAGCAGCCCGATCCGTTCGGGACTAGCCTACAATGAGCAGTTCTTC. Translated: CASSPIRSGLAYNEQFF. The chain has TRBV14 and TRBJ2-1, with 8 bases matching TRBD2. Trimming cost V 4 bases and J 2 bases; bases outside gene matches: 10. The CDR3 has 17 residues. Per the germline V gene, CDR1 is SGHDN and CDR2 is FVKESK.

The V gene is TRBV15, the J gene TRBJ1-6; tentative D call: TRBD1 (6 bases). There are 15 residues in the CDR3. Trimming removed 0 bases at V and 10 bases at J, with 13 bases between. Per germline, CDR1 LNHNV and CDR2 YYDKDF (reference sequence). CDR3 sequence: CATSRDWGASSPLHF. CDR3 in DNA: TGTGCCACCAGCAGAGATTGGGGGGCGAGCTCACCCCTCCACTTT.

V gene TRBV7-2 combines with J gene TRBJ2-1; no firm D call. This CDR3 has 14 amino acids. Trimming took 1 base from V and 6 from J, leaving 10 bases between them. Per germline, CDR1 SGHTA and CDR2 FQGNSA. CDR3 residues: CASSLDGRFNEQFF. The CDR3 DNA reads TGTGCCAGCAGCTTAGACGGACGCTTCAATGAGCAGTTCTTC.

The V call is TRBV5-6, the J call TRBJ2-7; 8 bases map to TRBD2. From germline, CDR1 is SGHDT and CDR2 YYEEEE. The CDR3 has 15 residues. V shed 4 bases, J shed 4 bases, and the junction held 10 bases outside the gene matches. The CDR3 DNA follows: TGTGCCAGCAGCCCGGCCCCGGGACTAGAGTACGAGCAGTACTTC. Encoded protein: CASSPAPGLEYEQYF.

This clone is a singleton in its sample. V gene TRBV19 combines with J gene TRBJ1-2, with D hard to call. The V end was cut by 7 bases, the J end by 0 bases, with 15 bases between. Germline CDR1 is LNHDA and CDR2 is SQIVND (reference sequence). CDR3 size: 15 residues. The CDR3 protein is CASTPSETANYGYTF. CDR3 nucleotides: TGTGCCAGTACCCCGTCCGAGACGGCTAACTATGGCTACACCTTC.

CDR3: CASSLVSGLTDTQYF. DNA for the CDR3: TGCGCCAGCAGCTTGGTGTCGGGATTGACAGATACGCAGTATTTT. The V gene is TRBV5-1, the J gene TRBJ2-3, with D possibly TRBD2 on 5 matching bases. Germline V gives CDR1 SGHRS, CDR2 YFSETQ. Trimming took 0 bases from V and 3 from J, leaving 11 bases between them. The length of the CDR3 is 15 residues.

The genes are TRBV28 and TRBJ1-1; TRBD1 matches at 7 bases. CDR3 size: 15 residues. V trimming: 5 bases; J trimming: 1 base; junction bases outside the gene matches: 7. CDR1 is MDHEN and CDR2 is SYDVKM in the germline V gene. CDR3 residues: CASSLRQGGNTEAFF. CDR3 DNA sequence: TGTGCCAGCAGTCTTAGACAGGGCGGGAACACTGAAGCTTTCTTT. Supplemented by reference TRBV28 and TRBJ1-1, the full variable domain reads DVKVTQSSRYLVKRTGEKVFLECVQDMDHENMFWYRQDPGLGLRLIYFSYDVKMKEKGDIPEGYSVSREKKERFSLILESASTNQTSMYLCASSLRQGGNTEAFFGQGTRLTVV.

The rearrangement links TRBV5-6 to TRBJ2-7, with D uncertain. The CDR3 loop spans 11 amino acids. Germline V CDR1 and CDR2: SGHDT, YYEEEE. V gave up 2 bases and J gave up 3 bases, with 3 bases separating them. The chain's CDR3 is CASSFNYEQYF. In DNA, the CDR3 is TGTGCCAGCAGCTTCAACTACGAGCAGTACTTC.

This chain connects TRBV5-1 to TRBJ2-1; 9 nucleotides align to TRBD1. The junction had 4 bases not matched to a gene; V was cut back by 3 bases and J by 3 bases. The CDR3 spans 15 residues. Germline V CDR1 and CDR2: SGHRS, YFSETQ. CDR3 coding DNA: TGCGCCAGCAGCTCCGGGACAGGGATCTACAATGAGCAGTTCTTC. Translated: CASSSGTGIYNEQFF.

The chain combines TRBV18 with TRBJ2-1; unclear D gene. Trimming took 0 bases from V and 15 from J, leaving 15 bases between them. CDR3 size: 13 residues. CDR1 is KGHSH and CDR2 is LQKENI in the germline V gene. This CDR3 reads CASSPPMETPRFF. As DNA, the CDR3 is TGTGCCAGCTCACCACCGATGGAGACCCCACGGTTCTTC. Looking up the rest from reference TRBV18 and TRBJ2-1 gives the full variable domain: NAGVMQNPRHLVRRRGQEARLRCSPMKGHSHVYWYRQLPEEGLKFMVYLQKENIIDESGMPKERFSAEFPKEGPSILRIQQVVRGDSAAYFCASSPPMETPRFFGPGTRLTVL.

This clone was picked up a small number of times. The V and J genes are TRBV28 and TRBJ1-6; no firm D call. This CDR3 is 14 amino acids long. Between the trimmed V and J ends, which lost 8 bases and 7 bases, there was a span of 15 bases. The germline V gene encodes CDR1 MDHEN and CDR2 SYDVKM. DNA for the CDR3: TGTGCCAGCTGGGCGCCTGGGCAAAATTCACCCCTCCACTTT. Its protein is CASWAPGQNSPLHF. Full variable domain (remainder filled in from reference TRBV28 and TRBJ1-6): DVKVTQSSRYLVKRTGEKVFLECVQDMDHENMFWYRQDPGLGLRLIYFSYDVKMKEKGDIPEGYSVSREKKERFSLILESASTNQTSMYLCASWAPGQNSPLHFGNGTRLTVT.